The rows below give T cell receptor beta chains drawn from one sample of a study of cytomegalovirus exposure and HLA in healthy donors. Repertoires were generated with immunoSEQ multiplex PCR, while TCRdb's copy carries only in-frame clones and drops some. The sample contains roughly 160,000 clones, 65% to 85% of which appear only once. The specimen was PBMCs. The receptors were sampled from a woman aged 30 to 39 in good health and CMV-seropositive. The CDR3 runs from the conserved cysteine through the conserved F or W. A D gene is named only where the DNA matches it firmly. Clone size is shown for a subset of rows, as once, few, many or a class of expanded clone.

j_call: TRBJ2-7
d_call: .
clone_size: .
v_call: TRBV5-4
cdr3_aa: CASSSRVADGGSYEQYF
cdr3_nt: TGTGCCAGCAGTTCCAGGGTGGCAGACGGAGGGTCCTACGAGCAGTACTTC

j_call: TRBJ1-2
d_call: .
clone_size: .
v_call: TRBV28
cdr3_aa: CASRGHSTSYGYTF
cdr3_nt: TGTGCCAGCAGGGGACACTCGACCTCTTATGGCTACACCTTC

j_call: TRBJ1-2
d_call: .
clone_size: .
v_call: TRBV2
cdr3_aa: CASSSGYRYGYTF
cdr3_nt: TGTGCCAGCAGTTCAGGGTACCGCTATGGCTACACCTTC

j_call: TRBJ1-1
d_call: .
clone_size: few
v_call: TRBV30
cdr3_aa: CAWSVGGVTEAFF
cdr3_nt: TGTGCCTGGAGCGTCGGGGGGGTGACTGAAGCTTTCTTT

j_call: TRBJ2-7
d_call: .
clone_size: .
v_call: TRBV2
cdr3_aa: CASRGQGSSYEQYF
cdr3_nt: TGTGCCAGCAGGGGTCAGGGGAGCTCCTACGAGCAGTACTTC

j_call: TRBJ1-2
d_call: TRBD1
clone_size: .
v_call: TRBV15
cdr3_aa: CATSRGGTGGGRGYTF
cdr3_nt: TGTGCCACCAGCAGAGGAGGGACAGGGGGCGGTCGAGGCTACACCTTC

j_call: TRBJ2-1
d_call: .
clone_size: few
v_call: TRBV2
cdr3_aa: CASRGPGNEQFF
cdr3_nt: TGTGCCAGCAGGGGGCCGGGCAATGAGCAGTTCTTC

j_call: TRBJ2-1
d_call: .
clone_size: .
v_call: TRBV13
cdr3_aa: CASSGRDNEQFF
cdr3_nt: TGTGCCAGCAGTGGGCGGGACAATGAGCAGTTCTTC

j_call: TRBJ1-3
d_call: .
clone_size: .
v_call: TRBV5-6
cdr3_aa: CASSSPTESGNTIYF
cdr3_nt: TGTGCCAGCAGCTCGCCGACAGAGTCTGGAAACACCATATATTTT

j_call: TRBJ1-5
d_call: TRBD1
clone_size: .
v_call: TRBV2
cdr3_aa: CASRGQLNQPQHF
cdr3_nt: TGTGCCAGCAGGGGACAGCTCAATCAGCCCCAGCATTTT

j_call: TRBJ1-5
d_call: .
clone_size: .
v_call: TRBV27
cdr3_aa: CASTRAGQPQHF
cdr3_nt: TGTGCCAGCACCAGGGCCGGACAGCCCCAGCATTTT

j_call: TRBJ2-2
d_call: .
clone_size: .
v_call: TRBV9
cdr3_aa: CASRSAGAANTGELFF
cdr3_nt: TGTGCCAGCAGATCTGCTGGGGCAGCGAACACCGGGGAGCTGTTTTTT

j_call: TRBJ1-4
d_call: TRBD1
clone_size: .
v_call: TRBV6-6
cdr3_aa: CASSLDRGAEKLFF
cdr3_nt: TGTGCCAGCAGTTTGGACAGGGGGGCTGAAAAACTGTTTTTT

j_call: TRBJ2-5
d_call: .
clone_size: .
v_call: TRBV6-4
cdr3_aa: CASTGETQYF
cdr3_nt: TGTGCCAGCACGGGGGAGACCCAGTACTTC

j_call: TRBJ2-7
d_call: .
clone_size: few
v_call: TRBV7-9
cdr3_aa: CASSSSASYEQYF
cdr3_nt: TGTGCCAGCAGCTCGTCAGCGAGCTACGAGCAGTACTTC

j_call: TRBJ2-1
d_call: .
clone_size: .
v_call: TRBV7-3
cdr3_aa: CASRPSTYNEQFF
cdr3_nt: TGTGCCAGCAGGCCCTCTACCTACAATGAGCAGTTCTTC

j_call: TRBJ1-1
d_call: .
clone_size: .
v_call: TRBV5-1
cdr3_aa: CASSGWGPDTEAFF
cdr3_nt: TGCGCCAGCAGCGGATGGGGCCCGGACACTGAAGCTTTCTTT

j_call: TRBJ2-1
d_call: TRBD2
clone_size: .
v_call: TRBV23-1
cdr3_aa: CASIELAGTYNEQFF
cdr3_nt: TGCGCCAGCATCGAACTAGCGGGGACCTACAATGAGCAGTTCTTC

j_call: TRBJ1-2
d_call: .
clone_size: .
v_call: TRBV4-3
cdr3_aa: CASSQEGPGGSNYGYTF
cdr3_nt: TGCGCCAGCAGCCAAGAAGGGCCTGGGGGGTCTAACTATGGCTACACCTTC

j_call: TRBJ2-5
d_call: TRBD2
clone_size: .
v_call: TRBV6-6
cdr3_aa: CATGTSGGAVETQYF
cdr3_nt: TGTGCCACCGGGACTAGCGGGGGGGCCGTGGAGACCCAGTACTTC

j_call: TRBJ2-1
d_call: TRBD2
clone_size: .
v_call: TRBV5-1
cdr3_aa: CASTFLAGGQNEQFF
cdr3_nt: TGCGCCAGCACCTTCCTAGCGGGGGGGCAGAATGAGCAGTTCTTC

j_call: TRBJ2-3
d_call: TRBD2
clone_size: .
v_call: TRBV4-3
cdr3_aa: CASSQEYGGATDTQYF
cdr3_nt: TGCGCCAGCAGCCAAGAATACGGGGGGGCGACAGATACGCAGTATTTT

j_call: TRBJ1-2
d_call: TRBD1
clone_size: .
v_call: TRBV5-1
cdr3_aa: CASSWGTGGDGYTF
cdr3_nt: TGCGCCAGCAGCTGGGGAACAGGGGGCGATGGCTACACCTTC

j_call: TRBJ1-3
d_call: TRBD1
clone_size: .
v_call: TRBV7-8
cdr3_aa: CASSHRGFTGNTIYF
cdr3_nt: TGTGCCAGCAGCCACAGGGGGTTCACTGGAAACACCATATATTTT

j_call: TRBJ2-7
d_call: .
clone_size: .
v_call: TRBV7-9
cdr3_aa: CASSLALGQGYEQYF
cdr3_nt: TGTGCCAGCAGCTTAGCGCTGGGGCAAGGGTACGAGCAGTACTTC

j_call: TRBJ2-2
d_call: TRBD1
clone_size: few
v_call: TRBV12-5
cdr3_aa: CASGPSPGTGFTGELFF
cdr3_nt: TGTGCTAGTGGTCCCTCCCCCGGGACAGGGTTCACCGGGGAGCTGTTTTTT

j_call: TRBJ2-1
d_call: .
clone_size: once
v_call: TRBV23-1
cdr3_aa: CASSHPRGPHQGETYNEQFF
cdr3_nt: TGCGCCAGCAGTCACCCCAGGGGCCCCCATCAAGGGGAAACCTACAATGAGCAGTTCTTC

j_call: TRBJ2-3
d_call: .
clone_size: .
v_call: TRBV30
cdr3_aa: CAWKGSTDTQYF
cdr3_nt: TGTGCCTGGAAGGGGTCAACAGATACGCAGTATTTT

j_call: TRBJ1-2
d_call: .
clone_size: .
v_call: TRBV14
cdr3_aa: CASSPRGGGLSGYTF
cdr3_nt: TGTGCCAGCAGCCCTCGTGGGGGCGGCCTATCTGGCTACACCTTC

j_call: TRBJ1-5
d_call: TRBD1
clone_size: .
v_call: TRBV5-6
cdr3_aa: CASSKTGEGNQPQHF
cdr3_nt: TGTGCCAGCAGCAAAACAGGGGAAGGCAATCAGCCCCAGCATTTT

j_call: TRBJ2-1
d_call: TRBD1
clone_size: .
v_call: TRBV7-9
cdr3_aa: CASPGQGNIEQFF
cdr3_nt: TGTGCCAGCCCGGGACAGGGAAACATTGAGCAGTTCTTC

j_call: TRBJ1-5
d_call: TRBD1
clone_size: .
v_call: TRBV29-1
cdr3_aa: CSVTLHDRVGQPQHF
cdr3_nt: TGCAGCGTCACTCTCCACGACAGGGTTGGTCAGCCCCAGCATTTT

j_call: TRBJ1-6
d_call: TRBD1
clone_size: .
v_call: TRBV19
cdr3_aa: CASSIRIGQGNSPLHF
cdr3_nt: TGTGCCAGTAGTATAAGGATCGGACAGGGTAATTCACCCCTCCACTTT

j_call: TRBJ1-1
d_call: TRBD1
clone_size: .
v_call: TRBV5-6
cdr3_aa: CASSWDRNIPFF
cdr3_nt: TGTGCCAGCAGCTGGGACAGAAATATTCCTTTCTTT

j_call: TRBJ1-5
d_call: .
clone_size: .
v_call: TRBV9
cdr3_aa: CASSEGRVNQPQHF
cdr3_nt: TGTGCCAGCAGCGAGGGGAGGGTCAATCAGCCCCAGCATTTT

j_call: TRBJ1-6
d_call: .
clone_size: .
v_call: TRBV19
cdr3_aa: CASSMLGAGSPLHF
cdr3_nt: TGTGCCAGTAGTATGTTAGGGGCAGGTTCACCCCTCCACTTT

j_call: TRBJ1-1
d_call: .
clone_size: .
v_call: TRBV20-1
cdr3_aa: CSVSENAEAFF
cdr3_nt: TGCAGTGTCTCTGAGAACGCTGAAGCTTTCTTT

j_call: TRBJ2-7
d_call: TRBD1
clone_size: once
v_call: TRBV7-2
cdr3_aa: CASSPHRGLGQYF
cdr3_nt: TGTGCCAGCAGCCCCCACAGGGGCCTGGGGCAGTACTTC

j_call: TRBJ1-1
d_call: TRBD1
clone_size: .
v_call: TRBV5-1
cdr3_aa: CASSSQGVATEAFF
cdr3_nt: TGCGCCAGCAGCTCACAGGGGGTTGCGACTGAAGCTTTCTTT

j_call: TRBJ1-1
d_call: TRBD1
clone_size: few
v_call: TRBV6-6
cdr3_aa: CASSRDRGNTEAFF
cdr3_nt: TGTGCCAGCAGTCGGGACAGGGGGAACACTGAAGCTTTCTTT

j_call: TRBJ1-5
d_call: .
clone_size: .
v_call: TRBV6-6
cdr3_aa: CASSSATGRAPQHF
cdr3_nt: TGTGCCAGCAGTTCAGCGACAGGTCGGGCGCCCCAGCATTTT

j_call: TRBJ2-7
d_call: .
clone_size: .
v_call: TRBV9
cdr3_aa: CASSVGEFRFEQYF
cdr3_nt: TGTGCCAGCAGCGTAGGAGAGTTCCGATTCGAGCAGTACTTC

j_call: TRBJ2-2
d_call: TRBD1
clone_size: once
v_call: TRBV28
cdr3_aa: CASSVQGAAGELFF
cdr3_nt: TGTGCCAGCAGTGTCCAGGGGGCTGCCGGGGAGCTGTTTTTT

j_call: TRBJ2-1
d_call: .
clone_size: .
v_call: TRBV19
cdr3_aa: CASSRDSSSYNEQFF
cdr3_nt: TGTGCCAGTAGCCGGGACTCTTCCTCCTACAATGAGCAGTTCTTC

j_call: TRBJ1-5
d_call: .
clone_size: .
v_call: TRBV7-8
cdr3_aa: CASSLRTPTSYSNQPQHF
cdr3_nt: TGTGCCAGCAGCTTAAGGACACCTACATCCTATAGCAATCAGCCCCAGCATTTT

j_call: TRBJ1-5
d_call: .
clone_size: .
v_call: TRBV2
cdr3_aa: CASSEEGQRGPQHF
cdr3_nt: TGTGCCAGCAGTGAAGAGGGTCAAAGGGGCCCCCAGCATTTT

j_call: TRBJ1-3
d_call: .
clone_size: .
v_call: TRBV27
cdr3_aa: CASSTLSSGNTIYF
cdr3_nt: TGTGCCAGCAGTACTTTGAGCTCTGGAAACACCATATATTTT

j_call: TRBJ2-7
d_call: TRBD1
clone_size: .
v_call: TRBV5-4
cdr3_aa: CASSPGTGDWYEQYF
cdr3_nt: TGTGCCAGCAGCCCGGGGACAGGGGACTGGTACGAGCAGTACTTC

j_call: TRBJ2-2
d_call: .
clone_size: once
v_call: TRBV5-1
cdr3_aa: CASSSGIGKRTGELFF
cdr3_nt: TGCGCCAGCAGCTCCGGGATCGGGAAGAGGACCGGGGAGCTGTTTTTT

j_call: TRBJ2-1
d_call: .
clone_size: .
v_call: TRBV11-2
cdr3_aa: CASSLGRGQFF
cdr3_nt: TGTGCCAGCAGCTTAGGGAGGGGGCAGTTCTTC

j_call: TRBJ2-1
d_call: TRBD2
clone_size: .
v_call: TRBV5-4
cdr3_aa: CASSIRPSGGAPEQFF
cdr3_nt: TGTGCCAGCAGCATAAGGCCCAGCGGGGGGGCTCCTGAGCAGTTCTTC

j_call: TRBJ2-3
d_call: .
clone_size: .
v_call: TRBV5-4
cdr3_aa: CASSLPDTDTQYF
cdr3_nt: TGTGCCAGCAGCTTGCCAGATACAGATACGCAGTATTTT

j_call: TRBJ1-4
d_call: .
clone_size: .
v_call: TRBV10-3
cdr3_aa: CATHGGSHATNEKLFF
cdr3_nt: TGTGCCACCCATGGAGGCAGCCATGCAACTAATGAAAAACTGTTTTTT